A selection of T cell receptor beta chains follows, all from one sample in a study of identical twins. TCRdb reprocessed the 5' RACE reads with MiXCR, giving one entry per CDR3 protein. The repertoire includes under 250,000 distinct CDR3 sequences, around 6.8% of them detected once, and 1.5% to 2.5% sits in the top ten. These data were also reused for a study on yellow fever vaccine responses in identical twins.

What was sequenced was memory (CD45RO+) T cells sorted from blood. Receptors originate from a woman younger than 30 in good health. Both conserved end residues are part of each CDR3. D genes are given only for firm matches. Where a row states a size, it is once, few, many or the class of an expanded clone; other rows omit it.

j_call | d_call | v_call | clone_size | cdr3_aa | cdr3_nt
TRBJ2-6 | NA | TRBV6-1 | NA | CASSPGSSGANVLTF | TGTGCCAGCAGCCCCGGTAGCTCTGGGGCCAACGTCCTGACTTTC
TRBJ2-5 | TRBD2 | TRBV5-6 | few | CASSLLADYSQETQYF | TGTGCCAGCAGCTTACTAGCGGACTACTCCCAAGAGACCCAGTACTTC
TRBJ2-2 | NA | TRBV7-2 | NA | CASSSAREGELFF | TGTGCCAGCAGCTCGGCCCGAGAAGGGGAGCTGTTTTTT
TRBJ1-3 | TRBD1 | TRBV6-5 | few | CASSYDRVGNTIYF | TGTGCCAGCAGTTACGACAGGGTTGGAAACACCATATATTTT
TRBJ2-1 | NA | TRBV28 | NA | CASSPHSWGSSYNEQFF | TGTGCCAGCAGTCCGCACAGCTGGGGTAGCTCCTACAATGAGCAGTTCTTC
TRBJ1-1 | NA | TRBV12-3/TRBV12-4 | many | CASSRTPSVPLF | TGTGCCAGCAGTCGGACGCCCTCAGTTCCCCTCTTT
TRBJ2-5 | NA | TRBV20-1 | NA | CSARDRRTRQETQYF | TGCAGTGCTAGAGATCGACGGACACGACAAGAGACCCAGTACTTC
TRBJ2-1 | TRBD2 | TRBV2 | NA | CASTPRLAGGPGEQFF | TGTGCCAGCACTCCGCGACTAGCGGGAGGGCCTGGTGAGCAGTTCTTC
TRBJ1-5 | TRBD1 | TRBV28 | NA | CASSSGQVNSNQPQHF | TGTGCCAGCAGTTCCGGACAGGTCAATAGCAATCAGCCCCAGCATTTT
TRBJ2-6 | NA | TRBV28 | NA | CASGQFSPGANVLTF | TGTGCCAGCGGACAGTTTAGTCCTGGGGCCAACGTCCTGACTTTC
TRBJ2-3 | TRBD2 | TRBV3-1 | few | CASSQAGTSGPGGLDTQYF | TGTGCCAGCAGCCAAGCCGGGACTAGCGGGCCAGGGGGGCTCGATACGCAGTATTTT
TRBJ2-1 | TRBD2 | TRBV6-5 | many | CASSYQAGATYNEQFF | TGTGCCAGCAGTTACCAAGCGGGGGCTACCTACAATGAGCAGTTCTTC
TRBJ2-1 | TRBD1 | TRBV11-2 | few | CASSLVGRGRPKGGDNEQFF | TGTGCCAGCAGCTTAGTTGGCAGGGGGCGCCCCAAGGGGGGTGACAATGAGCAGTTCTTC
TRBJ2-1 | TRBD1 | TRBV7-9 | NA | CASSQKQGLGSYNEQFF | TGTGCCAGCAGCCAAAAACAGGGGCTGGGGTCTTACAATGAGCAGTTCTTC
TRBJ1-1 | NA | TRBV6-5 | many | CASSYGQNTEAFF | TGTGCCAGCAGTTACGGACAGAACACTGAAGCTTTCTTT
TRBJ2-2 | TRBD1 | TRBV29-1 | many | CSAQPGQDTGELFF | TGCAGCGCACAACCGGGACAGGATACCGGGGAGCTGTTTTTT
TRBJ1-3 | NA | TRBV10-3 | NA | CAIRDTGLGGNTIYF | TGTGCCATCAGGGATACAGGCCTAGGCGGAAACACCATATATTTT
TRBJ2-7 | TRBD2 | TRBV2 | few | CASSSTSGGVDEQYF | TGTGCCAGCAGCTCAACTAGCGGGGGGGTCGACGAGCAGTACTTC
TRBJ2-3 | TRBD2 | TRBV14 | many | CASSRLAGGFSDTQYF | TGTGCCAGCAGCCGACTCGCGGGGGGGTTCTCAGATACGCAGTATTTT
TRBJ1-5 | NA | TRBV5-5 | NA | CASSSEGGSNQPQHF | TGTGCCAGCAGCTCCGAGGGGGGTAGCAATCAGCCCCAGCATTTT
TRBJ1-6 | NA | TRBV5-1 | few | CASSLDKVNNSPLHF | TGCGCCAGCAGCTTGGACAAGGTTAATAATTCACCCCTCCACTTT
TRBJ2-5 | NA | TRBV29-1 | few | CSAARGVSQETQYF | TGCAGCGCGGCCAGGGGGGTTTCCCAAGAGACCCAGTACTTC
TRBJ2-1 | NA | TRBV20-1 | NA | CSANLGEKNNEQFF | TGCAGTGCTAATTTGGGGGAGAAGAACAATGAGCAGTTCTTC
TRBJ2-1 | NA | TRBV28 | few | CASTRPRPASNEQFF | TGTGCCAGCACCAGACCTCGTCCAGCCTCAAATGAGCAGTTCTTC
TRBJ2-2 | NA | TRBV5-5 | many | CASSPPAGVNTGELFF | TGTGCCAGCAGCCCCCCCGCCGGCGTCAACACCGGGGAGCTGTTTTTT
TRBJ2-2 | TRBD1 | TRBV29-1 | few | CSGGQGAGELFF | TGCAGCGGGGGACAGGGGGCCGGGGAGCTGTTTTTT
TRBJ2-5 | TRBD1 | TRBV20-1 | many | CSATPGTGGYQETQYF | TGCAGTGCTACCCCTGGGACAGGGGGTTACCAAGAGACCCAGTACTTC
TRBJ2-3 | TRBD2 | TRBV28 | many | CASSFGGKANTDTQYF | TGTGCCAGCAGTTTCGGGGGGAAAGCAAACACAGATACGCAGTATTTT
TRBJ2-3 | NA | TRBV14 | NA | CASSQVAGASTDTQYF | TGTGCCAGCAGCCAAGTGGCGGGGGCGAGCACAGATACGCAGTATTTT
TRBJ2-5 | NA | TRBV5-1 | NA | CASSLAHSTKETQYF | TGCGCCAGCAGCTTGGCCCACAGTACTAAAGAGACCCAGTACTTC
TRBJ2-1 | TRBD2 | TRBV5-1 | many | CASSLLASGDNEQFF | TGCGCCAGCAGCTTGCTGGCTAGCGGAGACAATGAGCAGTTCTTC
TRBJ1-5 | TRBD1 | TRBV11-2 | few | CASSLGGTGGRQPQHF | TGTGCCAGCAGCTTAGGGGGGACAGGGGGCAGGCAGCCCCAGCATTTT
TRBJ2-7 | TRBD2 | TRBV3-1 | many | CASSPGLAEKQYF | TGTGCCAGCAGCCCGGGACTAGCGGAGAAGCAGTACTTC
TRBJ2-1 | NA | TRBV7-2 | NA | CASSLMPSGGVNEQFF | TGTGCCAGCAGCTTAATGCCTAGTGGCGGGGTCAATGAGCAGTTCTTC
TRBJ2-3 | TRBD2 | TRBV20-1 | many | CSARRRRGDTDTQYF | TGCAGTGCTAGGAGACGGCGGGGGGACACAGATACGCAGTATTTT
TRBJ2-7 | NA | TRBV20-1 | NA | CSARDLLREQYF | TGCAGTGCCAGGGACCTCTTACGCGAGCAGTACTTC
TRBJ2-7 | TRBD2 | TRBV10-2 | few | CASRLAGVYEQYF | TGCGCCAGCCGACTAGCGGGGGTCTACGAGCAGTACTTC
TRBJ2-5 | NA | TRBV6-5 | few | CASSYSGSGDETQYF | TGTGCCAGCAGTTACAGCGGAAGTGGCGACGAGACCCAGTACTTC
TRBJ1-3 | NA | TRBV12-3/TRBV12-4 | NA | CASSPKGSSGNTIYF | TGTGCCAGCAGTCCCAAGGGCAGCTCTGGAAACACCATATATTTT
TRBJ1-2 | TRBD1 | TRBV28 | few | CASSSPGTGGHYGYTF | TGTGCCAGCAGTTCGCCCGGGACAGGGGGCCACTATGGCTACACCTTC
TRBJ2-5 | NA | TRBV27 | many | CASSLWGQTQETQYF | TGTGCCAGCAGTTTATGGGGTCAGACTCAAGAGACCCAGTACTTC
TRBJ2-2 | TRBD2 | TRBV4-1 | few | CASSQVGTSGRASTGELFF | TGCGCCAGCAGCCAAGTTGGGACTAGCGGGAGGGCCTCTACCGGGGAGCTGTTTTTT
TRBJ1-5 | NA | TRBV20-1 | many | CSAKGEAGNQPQHF | TGCAGTGCTAAGGGCGAGGCGGGCAATCAGCCCCAGCATTTT
TRBJ2-5 | TRBD2 | TRBV5-1 | few | CASSGSSGETQYF | TGCGCCAGCAGCGGGTCTAGCGGAGAGACCCAGTACTTC
TRBJ1-1 | NA | TRBV11-2 | few | CASSLDGNMNTEAFF | TGTGCCAGCAGCTTAGATGGCAACATGAACACTGAAGCTTTCTTT
TRBJ2-3 | NA | TRBV14 | many | CASSQAGTYTDTQYF | TGTGCCAGCAGCCAAGCAGGAACATACACAGATACGCAGTATTTT
TRBJ2-1 | NA | TRBV5-1 | NA | CASSLETRDSYNEQFF | TGCGCCAGCAGCTTGGAGACTAGAGACTCCTACAATGAGCAGTTCTTC
TRBJ1-5 | TRBD1 | TRBV12-3/TRBV12-4 | many | CASSLWSGGDQPQHF | TGTGCCAGCAGTTTATGGTCAGGGGGCGATCAGCCCCAGCATTTT